The 32 T cell receptor beta chains in this list originate from one sample, sequenced in a study of T cell repertoires in cytomegalovirus infection. No antigen is known for these receptors. TCRdb re-called the reads with MiXCR, one entry per CDR3 protein. Here the sample spans over 120,000 distinct CDR3 sequences, about 32% being singletons. Sequenced material: CD8+ T cells from cultured PBMCs, taken from culture after CMV antigen stimulation. These receptors were taken from a human donor in good health (CMV status not recorded). Some clones in this sample may be carry-over from other donors' samples.

This clonotype turned up a few times. The rearrangement uses TRBV6-5 and TRBJ2-7; 12 bases map to TRBD2. Looked up from germline, CDR1 is MNHEY and CDR2 is SVGAGI. This CDR3 has 17 amino acids. Unmatched junction bases numbered 6, after V lost 0 bases and J lost 3 bases. For the CDR3, the DNA is TGTGCCAGCAGTTACTCACCCAGGACTAGCGGGGACTACGAGCAGTACTTC. This translates into CASSYSPRTSGDYEQYF.

This clonotype showed up just a few times. The chain links TRBV11-1 to TRBJ1-1; 9 bases line up with TRBD1. Trimming cost V 3 bases and J 5 bases; bases outside gene matches: 7. The CDR3 has 15 amino acids. Germline lookup yields CDR1 SGHAT and CDR2 FQDESV (reference sequence). The CDR3 sequence is CASSLITGGVTEAFF. CDR3 nucleotides: TGTGCCAGCAGCTTGATTACAGGGGGCGTGACTGAAGCTTTCTTT.

The table lists this clonotype with a few counts. J is TRBJ2-3 and V is TRBV7-6; 11 nucleotides agree with TRBD1. The J segment lost 2 bases and the V segment lost 6 bases, leaving 7 bases of the junction unmatched. CDR3 length: 16 amino acids. The germline V gene encodes CDR1 SGHVS and CDR2 FNYEAQ. The CDR3 nucleotides are TGTGCCAGCAGAAAGGGGACAGGGGGTTCCACAGATACGCAGTATTTT. It codes for CASRKGTGGSTDTQYF. Variable domain in full (rest from reference TRBV7-6 and TRBJ2-3): GAGVSQSPRYKVTKRGQDVALRCDPISGHVSLYWYRQALGQGPEFLTYFNYEAQQDKSGLPNDRFSAERPEGSISTLTIQRTEQRDSAMYRCASRKGTGGSTDTQYFGPGTRLTVL.

This clonotype was detected many times. V usage is TRBV28 and J usage is TRBJ2-7; 9 nucleotides agree with TRBD1. Trimming took 2 bases from V and 2 from J; bases not matched to a gene: 1. The germline CDR1 and CDR2 sequences are MDHEN and SYDVKM. CDR3 length: 14 amino acids. CDR3 sequence: CASSLGTGPYEQYF. The CDR3 DNA is TGTGCCAGCAGTTTAGGGACAGGGCCCTACGAGCAGTACTTC.

This clonotype was counted many times. The V and J genes are TRBV7-8 and TRBJ1-2, with 11 bases matching TRBD1. Germline-derived CDR1 and CDR2 are SGHVS and FQNEAQ. The V gene end was trimmed by 5 bases and the J gene end by 4 bases; junction bases not matched to a gene: 6. The CDR3 has 15 amino acids. The CDR3: CASSTGQGVIYGYTF. The CDR3, as DNA: TGTGCCAGCAGCACGGGACAGGGGGTTATCTATGGCTACACCTTC.

The chain is built from TRBV27 and TRBJ1-5; D gene ambiguous. V lost 5 bases and J lost 4, with 12 bases in between. The CDR3 has 14 amino acids. CDR1 is MNHEY and CDR2 is SMNVEV in the germline V gene (reference sequence). The CDR3 DNA is TGTGCCAGCAGTCCCCGTGAAGGGAATCAGCCCCAGCATTTT. Its translation: CASSPREGNQPQHF.

The chain carries TRBV9 and TRBJ2-6, with no clear D. Germline V gives CDR1 SGDLS, CDR2 YYNGEE. This CDR3 spans 15 amino acids. The V and J ends lost 0 bases and 2 bases respectively, with 6 bases between them. In DNA form, the CDR3 reads TGTGCCAGCAGCGTAGTTACTGCTGGGGCCAACGTCCTGACTTTC. Residues: CASSVVTAGANVLTF.

The chain has TRBV28 and TRBJ1-2; D gene unclear. V shed 5 bases and J shed 8 bases, with 15 bases lying between them. This CDR3 comprises 13 residues. CDR1 is MDHEN and CDR2 is SYDVKM in the germline V gene. In DNA, the CDR3 is TGTGCCAGCAGTACCAGAGGAGGTTGGGGCTACACCTTC. It encodes CASSTRGGWGYTF.

The chain joins TRBV19 to TRBJ2-2, with D hard to call. Trimming took 3 bases from V and 5 from J, leaving 10 bases between them. In germline, CDR1 is LNHDA, CDR2 SQIVND (reference sequence). This CDR3 has 14 amino acids. The DNA of the CDR3 is TGTGCCAGTAGTATCACCAGTGGGACCGGGGAGCTGTTTTTT. Amino acid sequence: CASSITSGTGELFF.

This clonotype showed up just a few times. This rearrangement joins TRBV12-3 or TRBV12-4 to TRBJ2-3, with TRBD2 matching over 7 bases. The CDR3 runs 14 residues. V shed 6 bases and J 4 bases; nucleotides not matched to a gene: 7. In DNA form, the CDR3 reads TGTGCCAGCAGCTACGGACTAGTATCAGATACGCAGTATTTT. It yields the protein CASSYGLVSDTQYF.

In its sample, this clonotype was seen many times. The chain uses TRBV5-6 and TRBJ1-5; D unresolved. This CDR3 has 14 amino acids. V was pared by 2 bases and J by 3 bases, with 9 bases between. Germline lookup yields CDR1 SGHDT and CDR2 YYEEEE. In DNA form, the CDR3 reads TGTGCCAGCAGCTTTGCGGGAATCAATCAGCCCCAGCATTTT. As protein: CASSFAGINQPQHF.

CDR3 DNA sequence: TGTGCCAGCAGATCCAGGACAGGGGGAGGGTATGGCTACACCTTC. Its translation: CASRSRTGGGYGYTF. V and J are TRBV28 and TRBJ1-2; 10 nucleotides line up with TRBD1. Germline CDR1 and CDR2: MDHEN and SYDVKM. Unmatched junction bases numbered 9, after V lost 6 bases and J lost 5 bases. The CDR3 spans 15 residues.

The chain combines TRBV5-1 with TRBJ1-2; 7 bases fit TRBD1. Trimming at V came to 2 bases and at J to 6 bases, leaving 4 bases not matched to a gene. Germline values: CDR1 SGHRS, CDR2 YFSETQ. This CDR3 region has 13 residues. CDR3: CASSFRGPDGYTF. In nucleotides, the CDR3 is TGCGCCAGCAGCTTTAGGGGGCCAGATGGCTACACCTTC.

At least ten counts were recorded for this clonotype. This chain joins TRBV27 and TRBJ2-3; unclear D gene. The germline gives CDR1 MNHEY, CDR2 SMNVEV (reference sequence). This CDR3 has 13 amino acids. V was shortened by 0 bases and J by 6 bases, with 7 bases between the two germline ends. This chain's CDR3 is CASSLSNYDTQYF. CDR3 sequence (DNA): TGTGCCAGCAGTTTATCGAACTACGATACGCAGTATTTT.

The table lists this clonotype with many counts. J is TRBJ1-5 and V is TRBV5-1; a possible D gene is TRBD1 (5 bases). CDR1 is SGHRS and CDR2 is YFSETQ in the germline V gene. V was pared by 4 bases and J by 7 bases, with 18 bases between. This CDR3 region has 15 residues. The CDR3 sequence: CASSPGGGKEQPQHF. The CDR3 DNA is TGCGCCAGCAGCCCCGGGGGGGGGAAGGAACAGCCCCAGCATTTT.

This clonotype showed up just a few times. The chain employs TRBV3-1 and TRBJ2-3, with TRBD2 matching 8 bases. Per germline, CDR1 LGHDT and CDR2 YNNKEL (reference sequence). V shed 4 bases, J shed 6 bases, and the junction held 6 bases outside the gene matches. The CDR3 is 14 amino acids. For the CDR3, the DNA is TGTGCCAGCAGCCCACCAGCGGGGGCGGATACGCAGTATTTT. Translating it yields CASSPPAGADTQYF.

The J gene is TRBJ2-7, the V gene TRBV7-8; D may correspond to TRBD1 or TRBD2 (5 bases each). The germline V gene encodes CDR1 SGHVS and CDR2 FQNEAQ. The length of the CDR3 is 14 residues. The V and J ends lost 5 bases and 3 bases respectively, with 14 bases between them. The CDR3 DNA follows: TGTGCCAGCAGCATCCGGGACGGGTTCTACGAGCAGTACTTC. Translating gives CASSIRDGFYEQYF.

V gene TRBV7-8 combines with J gene TRBJ1-1; D possibly corresponds to TRBD1 (5 bases). The CDR3 contains 15 residues. Germline V gene sequence: CDR1 SGHVS, CDR2 FQNEAQ. Trimming cost V 6 bases and J 5 bases, with 19 bases left between them. The CDR3 protein is CASRTEWGGGTEAFF. The CDR3 DNA is TGTGCCAGCAGAACCGAGTGGGGGGGGGGGACTGAAGCTTTCTTT.

The rearrangement links TRBV7-4 to TRBJ1-2, with D perhaps TRBD1 (6 bases). The length of the CDR3 is 16 residues. Germline V gene sequence: CDR1 SGHVT, CDR2 SQSDAQ. V dropped 7 bases and J dropped 0 bases, with 18 bases sitting between them. This CDR3 is CASINVIGGPNYGYTF. CDR3 nucleotides: TGTGCCAGCATCAACGTCATCGGGGGGCCTAACTATGGCTACACCTTC.

The chain is built from TRBV6-6 and TRBJ2-1; no definite D call. Germline-derived CDR1 and CDR2 are MNHNY and SVGAGI (reference sequence). The CDR3 contains 13 residues. The V and J ends lost 5 bases and 7 bases respectively, with 12 bases between them. The CDR3 nucleotides read TGTGCCAGCAGTGATTGGCCGGGTAATGAGCAGTTCTTC. Translated, it gives CASSDWPGNEQFF.

The genes are TRBV12-3 or TRBV12-4 and TRBJ2-6; the D gene is possibly TRBD1 (5 bases). This CDR3 spans 16 amino acids. The V and J ends lost 7 bases and 0 bases respectively, with 13 bases between them. The CDR3, as DNA: TGTGCCAGCATTCAGGGCCCCGCCTCTGGGGCCAACGTCCTGACTTTC. Encoded protein: CASIQGPASGANVLTF.

This clonotype has a count of ten or more. The V and J genes are TRBV27 and TRBJ2-7, with D tentatively TRBD1 (5 bases). V lost 3 bases and J 4 bases, leaving 7 bases between the germline ends. Looked up from germline, CDR1 is MNHEY and CDR2 is SMNVEV (reference sequence). The CDR3 covers 12 residues. CDR3 sequence: CASSFSGYEQYF. The CDR3, as DNA: TGTGCCAGCAGTTTCTCAGGGTACGAGCAGTACTTC.

This sequence joins TRBV7-2 and TRBJ2-4; D possibly corresponds to TRBD2 (5 bases). The germline V and J ends were trimmed by 3 bases and 0 bases, with 15 bases remaining between them. In germline, CDR1 is SGHTA, CDR2 FQGNSA. The CDR3 runs 17 residues. CDR3 sequence (DNA): TGTGCCAGCAGCTTCTGGGAGCGGACTCTAGCCAAAAACATTCAGTACTTC. The encoded protein is CASSFWERTLAKNIQYF.

This clonotype has ten or more counts. CDR3 protein: CASSLWGGGNEQFF. The CDR3 bases are TGTGCCAGCAGCTTATGGGGGGGGGGCAATGAGCAGTTCTTC. The gene calls are TRBV7-2 and TRBJ2-1; 7 nucleotides agree with TRBD2. J lost 6 bases, V lost 2 bases, and 4 bases had no gene match. Germline V gene data show CDR1 as SGHTA and CDR2 as FQGNSA. The CDR3 totals 14 residues.

V gene TRBV5-4 combines with J gene TRBJ1-6; D is ambiguous. CDR1 and CDR2 (germline): SGHNT, YYREEE (reference sequence). The CDR3 loop spans 14 amino acids. Trimming removed 4 bases from V and 8 bases from J, with 13 bases in between. CDR3 protein: CASSTPGPDSPLHF. CDR3 coding DNA: TGTGCCAGCAGCACACCTGGGCCCGATTCACCCCTCCACTTT.

The chain carries TRBV5-6 and TRBJ2-1, with TRBD2 as a possible D gene (5 bases). This CDR3 is built from 14 residues. V was pared by 4 bases and J by 7 bases, with 15 bases between. Germline lookup yields CDR1 SGHDT and CDR2 YYEEEE. The CDR3 reads CASSASLAINEQFF. CDR3 nucleotides: TGTGCCAGCAGCGCTAGCCTAGCCATTAATGAGCAGTTCTTC.

This clonotype was seen at least ten times. The chain is built from TRBV6-1 and TRBJ1-4, with unresolved D. CDR1 and CDR2 from the germline V gene are MNHNS and SASEGT. The length of the CDR3 is 15 residues. The V end lost 6 bases, the J end lost 0 bases, and 11 bases lay between the germline ends. The CDR3 reads CASSFLQSTNEKLFF. The CDR3 nucleotides read TGTGCCAGCAGCTTCCTACAGTCAACTAATGAAAAACTGTTTTTT.

In its sample, this clonotype was seen a few times. This chain connects TRBV5-6 to TRBJ1-2; TRBD1 agrees at 7 bases. V gave up 5 bases and J gave up 0 bases; unmatched junction bases: 7. The germline V gene encodes CDR1 SGHDT and CDR2 YYEEEE. The CDR3 runs 15 residues. CDR3 DNA: TGTGCCAGCAGGCCTACAGGGGCAGCTAACTATGGCTACACCTTC. It yields the protein CASRPTGAANYGYTF.

The chain recombines TRBV29-1 with TRBJ2-1, with D possibly being TRBD2 (6 bases). Per germline, CDR1 SQVTM and CDR2 ANQGSEA. V shed 4 bases and J shed 4 bases, with 11 bases lying between them. This CDR3 comprises 13 residues. For the CDR3, the DNA is TGCAGCGTTGGGTGGGGGGTTTACAATGAGCAGTTCTTC. It translates to CSVGWGVYNEQFF.

The chain has TRBV11-2 and TRBJ1-4; tentative D call: TRBD1 (5 bases). This CDR3 spans 13 amino acids. From germline, CDR1 is SGHAT and CDR2 FQNNGV. The ends were cut back, 8 bases at V and 7 bases at J, with 14 bases in the middle. The CDR3 region has the DNA TGTGCCAGCTCTGTGGCAGGGTCTGAAAAACTGTTTTTT. Translating gives CASSVAGSEKLFF.

V gene TRBV2 combines with J gene TRBJ1-6; 8 bases fit TRBD1. This CDR3 is built from 15 residues. The trim removed 4 bases at V and 8 bases at J, leaving 7 bases unmatched. Germline CDR1 is SNHLY and CDR2 is FYNNEI. For the CDR3, the DNA is TGTGCCAGCAGTGCAAACAGGGGGTCCTATTCACCCCTCCACTTT. This encodes CASSANRGSYSPLHF.

The chain recombines TRBV3-1 with TRBJ2-1; possible D gene TRBD2, 5 bases. Trimming left V 4 bases short and J 6 bases short, with 16 bases between. The CDR3 length is 15 residues. The germline V gene encodes CDR1 LGHDT and CDR2 YNNKEL (reference sequence). The CDR3 is CASSPGLARGNEQFF. CDR3 in DNA: TGTGCCAGCAGCCCCGGACTCGCCCGCGGCAATGAGCAGTTCTTC.